These 18 T cell receptor beta chains came from one sample sequenced in a study of OX40 agonist ivuxolimab in advanced cancers. Assay: immunoSEQ multiplex PCR; the TCRdb copy retains only in-frame clones and omits some. Here the sample spans over 70,000 clones, 80% to 90% being singletons. Specimen: CD4+ or CD8+ T cells sorted from blood, collected in a trial of the OX40 agonist ivuxolimab. The receptors originated from an adult with an advanced solid tumor such as melanoma, head and neck, liver or kidney cancer.

The CDR3 DNA sequence: TGTGCCAGCAGCTTGGGTGGGCGGGGTAATTCACCCCTCCACTTT. Translation gives CASSLGGRGNSPLHF. This rearrangement joins TRBV7-8 to TRBJ1-6; D remains unclear. The CDR3 contains 15 residues. CDR1 and CDR2 from the germline V gene are SGHVS and FQNEAQ. V lost 3 bases and J lost 6, with 12 bases in between. The variable domain in full, completed from reference TRBV7-8 and TRBJ1-6, reads GAGVSQSPRYKVAKRGQDVALRCDPISGHVSLFWYQQALGQGPEFLTYFQNEAQLDKSGLPSDRFFAERPEGSVSTLKIQRTQQEDSAVYLCASSLGGRGNSPLHFGNGTRLTVT.

This chain joins TRBV11-3 and TRBJ1-1, with D unresolved. CDR3 length: 14 amino acids. V dropped 4 bases and J dropped 4 bases, with 13 bases sitting between them. CDR1 and CDR2 from the germline V gene are SGHNT and YENEEA. The CDR3, as DNA: TGTGCCAGCAGCTCGGACGGGCTGAGCACTGAAGCTTTCTTT. It encodes CASSSDGLSTEAFF.

This clone was seen once. This sequence joins TRBV10-2 and TRBJ2-5, with 8 bases identical to TRBD2. Germline V gene sequence: CDR1 WSHSY, CDR2 SAAADI. Trimming removed 6 bases from V and 2 bases from J; junction bases left unmatched: 2. The CDR3 has 13 amino acids. The CDR3 region has the DNA TGCGCCAGCAGCGGGGGGGGGCAAGAGACCCAGTACTTC. It is translated as CASSGGGQETQYF.

This clone appeared once. J is TRBJ2-5 and V is TRBV6-5; D might be TRBD2 (6 bases). Deletions cut 2 bases from V and 5 bases from J, with 18 bases between. Germline V gene lookup returns CDR1 MNHEY and CDR2 SVGAGI. The CDR3 has 16 residues. CDR3 nucleotide sequence: TGTGCCAGCAGTTACGCCCAGACTAGGGCGGGTGAGACCCAGTACTTC. Its translation is CASSYAQTRAGETQYF.

The chain employs TRBV5-1 and TRBJ2-7, with D perhaps TRBD1 or TRBD2 (5 bases each). In germline, CDR1 is SGHRS, CDR2 YFSETQ. V lost 0 bases and J 5 bases, leaving 15 bases between the germline ends. The CDR3 is made up of 15 amino acids. CDR3 protein: CASSLVGELRDEQYF. CDR3 DNA sequence: TGCGCCAGCAGCTTGGTGGGGGAACTTAGGGACGAGCAGTACTTC.

This clone is a singleton in its sample. The chain is built from TRBV11-2 and TRBJ1-1; D might be TRBD1 (6 bases). V was shortened by 7 bases and J by 4 bases, with 16 bases between the two germline ends. CDR3 length: 14 amino acids. Germline V CDR1 and CDR2: SGHAT, FQNNGV. The CDR3 DNA follows: TGTGCCAGCACCAAGGGGGTAGGCAGCACTGAAGCTTTCTTT. Translating gives CASTKGVGSTEAFF. The full variable domain, in which reference TRBV11-2 and TRBJ1-1 provide the parts outside the CDR3, is EAGVAQSPRYKIIEKRQSVAFWCNPISGHATLYWYQQILGQGPKLLIQFQNNGVVDDSQLPKDRFSAERLKGVDSTLKIQPAKLEDSAVYLCASTKGVGSTEAFFGQGTRLTVV.

The chain combines TRBV6-6 with TRBJ2-2; D assignment may be TRBD1 or TRBD2 (5 bases each). The CDR3 has 14 amino acids. The germline gives CDR1 MNHNY, CDR2 SVGAGI (reference sequence). V was shortened by 4 bases and J by 5 bases, with 11 bases between the two germline ends. DNA for the CDR3: TGTGCCAGCAGTTCTGGGGGAGTGACCGGGGAGCTGTTTTTT. Translation: CASSSGGVTGELFF.

The V gene is TRBV7-7, the J gene TRBJ2-3; weak D call: TRBD2 (5 bases). Germline values: CDR1 SSHAT, CDR2 FNYEAQ (reference sequence). This CDR3 spans 17 amino acids. V was trimmed by 0 bases and J by 2 bases, leaving 15 bases between them. Here the CDR3 DNA reads TGTGCCAGCAGCTTAGCGAGGACTCGGAAGTCCACAGATACGCAGTATTTT. Protein sequence: CASSLARTRKSTDTQYF. Variable domain in full (rest from reference TRBV7-7 and TRBJ2-3): GAGVSQSPRYKVTKRGQDVTLRCDPISSHATLYWYQQALGQGPEFLTYFNYEAQPDKSGLPSDRFSAERPEGSISTLTIQRTEQRDSAMYRCASSLARTRKSTDTQYFGPGTRLTVL.

This rearrangement joins TRBV10-3 to TRBJ2-7, with D tentatively TRBD2 (7 bases). The germline CDR1 and CDR2 sequences are ENHRY and SYGVKD. This CDR3 contains 15 residues. The V gene lost 10 bases and the J gene lost 7 bases, with 26 bases spanning the gap. CDR3 residues: CASSPWGGAHREQYF. In DNA, the CDR3 is TGTGCCAGCAGCCCCTGGGGGGGGGCGCATCGGGAGCAGTACTTC.

CDR3 bases: TGCGCCAGCAGCCCGACTGGGCGACAGGGAGGGACTGAAGCTTTCTTT. Encoded protein: CASSPTGRQGGTEAFF. The rearrangement uses TRBV5-1 and TRBJ1-1, with 7 nucleotides matching TRBD1. CDR1 is SGHRS, CDR2 YFSETQ, per germline. This CDR3 comprises 16 residues. V shed 4 bases, J shed 5 bases, and the junction held 14 bases outside the gene matches.

The rearrangement links TRBV7-2 to TRBJ1-2; D is unclear. From germline, CDR1 is SGHTA and CDR2 FQGNSA. Trimming shortened V by 5 bases and J by 1 base, and 11 bases separated the two germline ends. This CDR3 region has 14 residues. The CDR3 region has the DNA TGTGCCAGCAGCCGGACGGCGCTTAACTATGGCTACACCTTC. Encoded protein: CASSRTALNYGYTF.

V usage is TRBV10-3 and J usage is TRBJ2-7; D gene uncertain. The V end lost 6 bases, the J end lost 1 base, and 10 bases lay between the germline ends. The CDR3 is 13 amino acids. The germline V gene has CDR1 ENHRY and CDR2 SYGVKD. CDR3 region: CAIRTDGSYEQYF. The CDR3 DNA follows: TGTGCCATCAGGACGGACGGGTCCTACGAGCAGTACTTC.

The chain joins TRBV7-2 to TRBJ2-5, with 7 positions matching TRBD1. CDR3 length equals 15 residues. Losses at the gene ends were 3 bases for V and 9 bases for J; bases not matched to a gene: 13. Germline CDR1 is SGHTA and CDR2 is FQGNSA. In DNA form, the CDR3 reads TGTGCCAGCAGCTTTAGGGGGACAGCCCCAAGGGCCCAGTACTTC. Translation: CASSFRGTAPRAQYF.

The chain recombines TRBV6-5 with TRBJ2-7; D not resolved. The CDR3 spans 11 residues. Germline V lookup: CDR1 MNHEY, CDR2 SVGAGI. V was trimmed by 8 bases and J by 3 bases, leaving 8 bases between them. CDR3: CASASVYEQYF. In nucleotides, the CDR3 is TGTGCCAGCGCGTCCGTCTACGAGCAGTACTTC.

The CDR3 DNA is TGTGCCAGCCTACAGGGGCCATTAAAATACGAGCAGTACTTC. Translating it yields CASLQGPLKYEQYF. The chain has TRBV6-1 and TRBJ2-7; 7 positions agree with TRBD1. Trimming cost V 8 bases and J 4 bases; bases outside gene matches: 11. Germline assignment: CDR1 MNHNS and CDR2 SASEGT. There are 14 residues in the CDR3.

This chain connects TRBV18 to TRBJ1-4, with no clear D. Trimming took off 3 bases at V and 0 bases at J, with 11 bases between the two ends. Germline assignment: CDR1 KGHSH and CDR2 LQKENI. The CDR3 totals 16 residues. CDR3 nucleotides: TGTGCCAGCTCACCGGGCAGCGGAGCAACTAATGAAAAACTGTTTTTT. Amino acids: CASSPGSGATNEKLFF. The variable domain in full, completed from reference TRBV18 and TRBJ1-4, reads NAGVMQNPRHLVRRRGQEARLRCSPMKGHSHVYWYRQLPEEGLKFMVYLQKENIIDESGMPKERFSAEFPKEGPSILRIQQVVRGDSAAYFCASSPGSGATNEKLFFGSGTQLSVL.

This clone was detected a few times. The rearrangement joins TRBV7-9 to TRBJ2-5, with 9 bases fitting TRBD1. Germline CDR1 is SEHNR and CDR2 is FQNEAQ (reference sequence). Trimming cost V 5 bases and J 3 bases; bases outside gene matches: 4. The CDR3 has 14 amino acids. The CDR3 DNA sequence: TGTGCCAGCAGCAGGGACAGGGAGGAAGAGACCCAGTACTTC. Protein sequence: CASSRDREEETQYF.

V is TRBV5-1 and J is TRBJ2-7; the match to TRBD1 covers 9 bases. The V gene's germline CDR1 is SGHRS and CDR2 YFSETQ. The ends lost 7 bases at V and 4 bases at J; junction bases unmatched: 9. CDR3 length equals 14 residues. CDR3 protein: CASRYRTGVYEQYF. The CDR3 DNA is TGCGCCAGCCGATACAGGACAGGGGTGTACGAGCAGTACTTC.